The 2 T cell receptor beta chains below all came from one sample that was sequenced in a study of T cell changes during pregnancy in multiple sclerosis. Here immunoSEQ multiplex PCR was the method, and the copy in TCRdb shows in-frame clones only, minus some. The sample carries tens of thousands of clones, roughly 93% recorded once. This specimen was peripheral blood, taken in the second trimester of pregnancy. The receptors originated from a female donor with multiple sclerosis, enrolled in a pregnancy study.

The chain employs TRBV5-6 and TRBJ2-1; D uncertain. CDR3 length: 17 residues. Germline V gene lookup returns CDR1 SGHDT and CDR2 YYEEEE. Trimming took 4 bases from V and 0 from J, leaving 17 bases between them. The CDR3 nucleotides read TGTGCCAGCAGCCCCCCCGCGTCCCGAAGCTCCTACAATGAGCAGTTCTTC. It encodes CASSPPASRSSYNEQFF.

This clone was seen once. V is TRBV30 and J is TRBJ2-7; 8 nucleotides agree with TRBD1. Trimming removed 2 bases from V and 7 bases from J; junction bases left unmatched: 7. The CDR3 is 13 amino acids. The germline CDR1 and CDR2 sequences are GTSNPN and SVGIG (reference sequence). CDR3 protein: CAWSRQGAGEQYF. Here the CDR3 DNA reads TGTGCCTGGAGTAGGCAGGGGGCAGGAGAGCAGTACTTC. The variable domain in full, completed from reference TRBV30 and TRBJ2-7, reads SQTIHQWPATLVQPVGSPLSLECTVEGTSNPNLYWYRQAAGRGLQLLFYSVGIGQISSEVPQNLSASRPQDRQFILSSKKLLLSDSGFYLCAWSRQGAGEQYFGPGTRLTVT.